The entry below describes one T cell receptor (beta chain). No antigen is known for it. The data were taken from a study of OX40 agonist ivuxolimab in advanced cancers. The overall study: The dose-escalation cohort had hepatocellular carcinoma, melanoma, renal cell or head and neck cancer. Participants averaged approximately 65 years of age (range about 23 to 90) and were under 90% male. Study outcomes and limitations: Clonal expansion in partial responders at 0.1-3.0 mg/kg ranked among the lowest.

Assay: immunoSEQ multiplex PCR; the TCRdb copy retains only in-frame clones and omits some. The repertoire includes roughly 76,000 clones, approximately 84% of them detected once, and 20% to 30% sits in the top ten. The CDR3 runs 14 residues. The V gene's germline CDR1 is SGDLS and CDR2 YYNGEE. With 4 bases removed from V and 4 bases from J, the gap between germline ends came to 11 bases. Blood specimens came from baseline, cycle 4 day 1, and cycle 7 day 1. This receptor was identified in an adult with an advanced solid tumor such as melanoma, head and neck, liver or kidney cancer. The sequences come from CD4+ or CD8+ T cells sorted from blood, collected in a trial of the OX40 agonist ivuxolimab. The V call is TRBV9, the J call TRBJ1-4, with D tentatively TRBD1 (6 bases). CDR3 DNA: TGTGCCAGCAGCCCGAGACAGGATAATGAAAAACTGTTTTTT. The encoded protein is CASSPRQDNEKLFF. The entire variable domain, with the rest obtained from reference TRBV9 and TRBJ1-4, is as follows: DSGVTQTPKHLITATGQRVTLRCSPRSGDLSVYWYQQSLDQGLQFLIQYYNGEERAKGNILERFSAQQFPDLHSELNLSSLELGDSALYFCASSPRQDNEKLFFGSGTQLSVL.